Presented here are 6 T cell receptor beta chains from one specimen sequenced in a study of Graves' ophthalmopathy and Graves' hyperthyroidism. Amplification of the TCR beta CDR3 regions used RNA transcripts (as template). Second-round multiplex PCR came after first-round RT-PCR with HTBI primers. TCRdb independently ran MiXCR on the multiplex PCR reads; one entry per CDR3 protein. Counted here are around 1.1 million distinct CDR3 sequences, about two fifths occurring once; the ten biggest clones make up 11%. The material sequenced was peripheral blood or thyroid tissue (not recorded which). The receptors were gathered from an adult man with Graves' hyperthyroidism.

The chain carries TRBV7-2 and TRBJ1-1, with D tentatively TRBD1 (5 bases). V was clipped by 5 bases and J by 11 bases, with 9 bases between them. The germline gives CDR1 SGHTA, CDR2 FQGNSA. This CDR3 is 10 amino acids long. CDR3 loop: CASSPGAAFF. The DNA for the CDR3 is TGTGCCAGCAGCCCCGGGGCCGCTTTCTTT.

This clonotype was observed at least ten times. This chain links TRBV20-1 with TRBJ2-5; TRBD2 matches 11 bases. Trimming removed 6 bases from V and 4 bases from J; junction bases left unmatched: 1. The CDR3 covers 12 residues. The germline CDR1 and CDR2 sequences are DFQATT and SNEGSKA (reference sequence). This CDR3 is CSALAGGETQYF. In DNA form, the CDR3 reads TGCAGTGCCCTAGCGGGAGGAGAGACCCAGTACTTC.

The chain couples TRBV24-1 to TRBJ1-2; 7 bases map to TRBD1. The CDR3 has 15 amino acids. The germline CDR1 and CDR2 sequences are KGHDR and SFDVKD. V lost 4 bases, J lost 1 base, and 5 bases stayed unmatched. This CDR3 is CATSEPYRGNYGYTF. CDR3 nucleotide sequence: TGTGCCACCAGTGAGCCATACAGGGGTAACTATGGCTACACCTTC.

This clonotype was observed at least ten times. The chain is built from TRBV7-3 and TRBJ2-7; 7 bases fit TRBD2. The trim removed 5 bases at V and 3 bases at J, leaving 10 bases unmatched. CDR1 and CDR2 (germline): SGHTA, FQGTGA. This CDR3 region has 15 residues. The CDR3 DNA sequence: TGTGCCAGCAGCCCAATGGGCGGGACTAACTACGAGCAGTACTTC. Protein sequence: CASSPMGGTNYEQYF.

This clonotype has ten or more counts. This chain connects TRBV13 to TRBJ2-7; a weak D match, TRBD1 (6 bases). The CDR3 runs to 15 residues. Trimming removed 5 bases from V and 4 bases from J, with 18 bases in between. Per germline, CDR1 PRHDT and CDR2 FYEKMQ (reference sequence). The CDR3 coding sequence is TGTGCCAGCAGCCGACAGGACCTGAGATGGTACGAGCAGTACTTC. It specifies CASSRQDLRWYEQYF.

The rearrangement uses TRBV14 and TRBJ1-1; D remains unclear. V lost 4 bases, J lost 5 bases, and 17 bases lay in between. From germline, CDR1 is SGHDN and CDR2 FVKESK. The length of the CDR3 is 15 residues. CDR3 sequence (DNA): TGTGCCAGCAGCCGCTATTTGGGCAAGTTAACTGAAGCTTTCTTT. It translates to CASSRYLGKLTEAFF.